This T cell receptor beta chain was identified during a study of T-cell memory formation after mild COVID-19. The overall study: In these data, TCR clusters were largely donor specific. Overall study results and limits: Clones shrinking between day 15 and 85 showed a balanced CD4/CD8 split, and those that grew later tilted toward CD4+. Among clones peaking at day 37 in the second wave, SARS-CoV-2 specificity remained unconfirmed.

TCRdb called the 5' RACE reads again in MiXCR, with one record for every CDR3 protein. This sample carries approximately 350,000 distinct CDR3 sequences, around 30% of them seen once, and the ten largest clones take roughly 12%. A remark on this clonotype: Its antigen is unknown.

This receptor was identified in an adult woman who had mild COVID-19 (a few samples of this study predate the infection). Cell type and time point are not known. What was sequenced was PBMCs or a T cell subset sorted from them (not recorded which).

The CDR3 nucleotides are TGTGCCAGCAGCGAGAGGTCTATTGAGCAGTTCTTC. As protein: CASSERSIEQFF. The chain links TRBV14 to TRBJ2-1; D call uncertain. The CDR3 contains 12 residues. V dropped 5 bases and J dropped 9 bases, with 11 bases sitting between them. CDR1 is SGHDN, CDR2 FVKESK, per germline.